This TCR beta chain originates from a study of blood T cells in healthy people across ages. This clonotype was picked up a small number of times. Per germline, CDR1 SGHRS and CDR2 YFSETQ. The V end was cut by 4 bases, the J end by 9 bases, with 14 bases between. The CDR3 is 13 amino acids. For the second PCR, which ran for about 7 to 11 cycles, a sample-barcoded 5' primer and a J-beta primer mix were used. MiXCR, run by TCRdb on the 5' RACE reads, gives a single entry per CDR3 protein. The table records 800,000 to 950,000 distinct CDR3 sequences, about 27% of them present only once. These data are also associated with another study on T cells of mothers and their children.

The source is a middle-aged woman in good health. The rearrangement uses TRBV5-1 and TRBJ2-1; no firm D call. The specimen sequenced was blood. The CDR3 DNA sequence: TGCGCCAGCAGCCTGGGGTTTGCGAGTGAGCAGTTCTTC. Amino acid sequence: CASSLGFASEQFF.